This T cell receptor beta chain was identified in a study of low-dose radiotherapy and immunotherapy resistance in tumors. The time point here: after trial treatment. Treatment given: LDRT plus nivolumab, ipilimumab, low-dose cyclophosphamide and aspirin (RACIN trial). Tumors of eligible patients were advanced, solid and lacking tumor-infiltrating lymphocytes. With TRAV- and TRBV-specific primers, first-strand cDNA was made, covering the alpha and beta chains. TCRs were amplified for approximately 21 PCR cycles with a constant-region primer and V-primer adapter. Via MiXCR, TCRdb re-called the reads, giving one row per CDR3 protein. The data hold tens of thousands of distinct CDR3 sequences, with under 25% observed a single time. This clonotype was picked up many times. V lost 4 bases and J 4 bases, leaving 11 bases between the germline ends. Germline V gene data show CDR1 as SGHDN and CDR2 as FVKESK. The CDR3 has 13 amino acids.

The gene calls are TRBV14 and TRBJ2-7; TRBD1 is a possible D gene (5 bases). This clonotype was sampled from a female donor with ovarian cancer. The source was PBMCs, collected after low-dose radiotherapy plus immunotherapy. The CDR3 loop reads CASSRLGAYEQYF. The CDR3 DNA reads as TGTGCCAGCAGCCGCCTTGGGGCATACGAGCAGTACTTC.